This T cell receptor (beta chain) was captured by sequencing in a study of cytomegalovirus exposure and HLA in healthy donors. Study at large: An early release of data contained approximately 85 million unique TCRs, which came from HLA-typed donors.

The CDR3 covers 15 residues. Germline-derived CDR1 and CDR2 are SGHRS and YFSETQ. V lost 3 bases to trimming and J lost 9 bases; unmatched junction nucleotides: 7. In the PCR, 60 Vbeta and 13 Jbeta primers were used. The data were produced by immunoSEQ multiplex PCR, yet TCRdb's version contains in-frame clones alone and is incomplete. The sample lists over 150,000 clones, approximately 80% occurring once. The chain joins TRBV5-1 to TRBJ1-6; TRBD1 matches at 9 bases. Sequencing was performed on PBMCs. This TCR was sampled from a woman between 40 and 55 years old in good health and CMV-seropositive. The DNA of the CDR3 is TGCGCCAGCAGCTATCGGACAGGGGAAGCTTCACCCCTCCACTTT. It is translated as CASSYRTGEASPLHF. The full variable domain, rest sourced from reference TRBV5-1 and TRBJ1-6, is KAGVTQTPRYLIKTRGQQVTLSCSPISGHRSVSWYQQTPGQGLQFLFEYFSETQRNKGNFPGRFSGRQFSNSRSEMNVSTLELGDSALYLCASSYRTGEASPLHFGNGTRLTVT.